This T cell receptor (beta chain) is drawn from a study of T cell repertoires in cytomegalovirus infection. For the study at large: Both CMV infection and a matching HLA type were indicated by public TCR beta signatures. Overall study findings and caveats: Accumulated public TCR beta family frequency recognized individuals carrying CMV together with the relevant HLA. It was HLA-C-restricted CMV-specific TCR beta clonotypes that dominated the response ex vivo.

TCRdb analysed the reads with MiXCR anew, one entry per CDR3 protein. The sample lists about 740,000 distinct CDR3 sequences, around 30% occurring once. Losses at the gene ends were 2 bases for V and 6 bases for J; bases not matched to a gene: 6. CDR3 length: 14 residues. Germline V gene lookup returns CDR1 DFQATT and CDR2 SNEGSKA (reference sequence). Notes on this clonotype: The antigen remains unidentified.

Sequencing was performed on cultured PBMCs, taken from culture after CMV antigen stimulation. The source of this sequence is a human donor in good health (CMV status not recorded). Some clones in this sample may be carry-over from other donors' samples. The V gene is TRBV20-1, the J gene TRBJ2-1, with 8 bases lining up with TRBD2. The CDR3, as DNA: TGCAGTGCTAGATCCGGGACTAGTGTCAATGAGCAGTTCTTC. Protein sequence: CSARSGTSVNEQFF.